This TCR beta chain is drawn from a study of T cells in Graves' hyperthyroidism and ophthalmopathy (dated by TCRdb to between 2018 and 2021). The study in broad terms: Peripheral blood was collected at initial diagnosis, before any treatment. A discovery cohort of about a hundred patients, roughly 45 with Graves' ophthalmopathy and 55 to 65 with stable Graves' hyperthyroidism, was used to find distinguishing TCR V-J signatures. Whether ophthalmopathy could be predicted prospectively was tested in an independent validation cohort made up of roughly 20 hyperthyroidism patients plus 17 patients who later progressed to ophthalmopathy. For training and testing, the 110 or so patients in the discovery cohort were randomly divided in a 7:3 ratio. In over five Graves' hyperthyroidism patients, the study also compared T-cell repertoires from thyroid tissue with T-cell repertoires from blood. After blood sampling, hyperthyroidism patients were treated with methimazole at a starting dose of 30 mg daily, and ophthalmopathy patients were treated with high-dose intravenous methylprednisolone. According to the paper, TCR Vbeta CDR3 sequencing was carried out on 135 peripheral blood samples, which came from fewer than 50 ophthalmopathy, around 75 hyperthyroidism and approximately 17 progressor patients.

From a lookup of the germline V gene, CDR1 and CDR2 are SGHAT and FQNNGV. The CDR3, from cysteine to phenylalanine, totals 15 residues. This entry keeps only the CDR3 DNA: 45 bases, framed from base 1. From V the trimming removes 5 bases and from J it removes 4 bases, while the gene matches leave 7 bases of the junction unaccounted for. This clonotype has at least ten counts. The antigen it recognizes is unknown. No clone much larger than this one lies a single base away; base qualities are absent. Hyperthyroidism patients were newly diagnosed, had a disease duration of under 2 months, and were aged 18 to 65 years. The study excluded patients with uncontrolled infections, other autoimmune diseases, pregnancy or lactation. Diagnoses were based on clinical symptoms, serum thyroxine and TRAb, thyroid ultrasound and orbital computed tomography. Blood from progressor patients was collected at the time of first diagnosis with hyperthyroidism, before any ophthalmopathy symptoms had appeared. PBMCs were separated from under 11 ml of fresh peripheral blood using Ficoll-Paque density gradient centrifugation. Progressor patients were first diagnosed with Graves' hyperthyroidism and then developed ophthalmopathy during follow-up. Trizol reagent was used to extract total RNA, and RNA quality was then checked on an Agilent 2100 Bioanalyzer.

Amplification of TCR beta CDR3 regions was carried out from RNA transcripts. The first round of RT-PCR for the TCR CDR3 was performed with the HTBI primer set and the Qiagen OneStep RT-PCR kit. The libraries were constructed in a second round of multiplex PCR and then size-selected and purified. Libraries were sequenced paired-end with 100 bp reads on an Illumina HiSeq2000. The study's own analysis went as follows. SOAPnuke was used to process the raw data, with reads discarded if the reads contained adapters or uncalled bases, had a mean Phred below 15, or lacked an exact constant-primer or identifier match. High-quality paired reads were merged using COPE v1.2.5, and each unique nucleotide sequence was defined as a clonotype. Clonotypes were aligned to IMGT TRBV, TRBD and TRBJ reference segments using MiTCR v1.1. Only V-J combinations with frequency above 0.0001, covering 99% to 99.2% of repertoires, were analysed. A TCS score was defined as the ratio between F50 (clonal expansion) and ExV (chaos), using BLOSUM62-based TCRdist between CDR3 peptides within each V-J. Welch's t-statistics and random forest reduced around 550 V-J features to fewer than 15, which were used in a naive Bayes classifier (R e1071). The raw public reads went through TCRdb reprocessing: fastp at Q25, MiXCR clone calling, in-frame beta chains kept. Rows merge per CDR3 protein into single entries with the most common DNA and genes. The V and J calls reflect TCRdb's pipeline rather than the authors' work. Present in this sample are some 600,000 distinct CDR3 sequences, 14% of which were seen just once. The biggest ten clones account for approximately 5.7% of the sample.

What the authors observed across the whole study: A 13 V-J signature model separated ophthalmopathy from stable hyperthyroidism, with over 85% sensitivity and 81.08% specificity in cross-validation and 80%/75% in testing. Most expanded thyroid clonotypes (frequency above 0.001) were also detected in blood, a finding suggesting that blood repertoires may reflect thyroid immune responses. No statistical method was used to fix the sample size in advance, and group allocation was not hidden from the investigators. In validation, the model predicted progression to ophthalmopathy with approximately 69% sensitivity and approximately 78% specificity, a median of 6.5 months before onset.

The sequence is built from TRBV11-2 and TRBJ1-5, and 8 junction bases match TRBD1. Sequenced input: blood. This clonotype was sampled from a woman between 25 and 40 years old with Graves' hyperthyroidism that later progressed to Graves' ophthalmopathy. The DNA reads TGTGCCAGCAGCCACGGACAGGGAGGAAATCAGCCCCAGCATTTT. This is translated as CASSHGQGGNQPQHF. Supplemented by the reference TRBV11-2 and TRBJ1-5 proteins around the CDR3, the complete variable domain is EAGVAQSPRYKIIEKRQSVAFWCNPISGHATLYWYQQILGQGPKLLIQFQNNGVVDDSQLPKDRFSAERLKGVDSTLKIQPAKLEDSAVYLCASSHGQGGNQPQHFGDGTRLSIL.